This TCR beta chain is from a study of regulatory T cells in long-lasting Graves disease. Sample time point: newly diagnosed GD, antithyroid drugs for less than 3 months. PBMCs provided the RNA from which the TCR library was made. The CDR3 totals 14 residues. Germline V gene lookup returns CDR1 LGHNA and CDR2 YNFKEQ. Trimming took off 3 bases at V and 2 bases at J, with 11 bases between the two ends. Investigators prepared the TCR beta libraries by applying iRepertoire HTBI primers and Arm-PCR of CDR3 regions. TCRdb itself ran the multiplex PCR reads through MiXCR, one entry per CDR3 protein. In the table there are over 200,000 distinct CDR3 sequences, 15% to 20% of which are singletons. The sample also formed part of further work on T cells in Graves' hyperthyroidism and ophthalmopathy.

Sequenced material: peripheral blood mononuclear cells (PBMCs), taken at new diagnosis, from a patient treated with antithyroid drugs. This TCR was recovered from a woman aged 25 to 39 with Graves disease. This chain uses TRBV4-2 with TRBJ2-7; D may be TRBD2 (7 bases). CDR3 DNA sequence: TGTGCCAGCAGCCAGGGGGGGCTGGCCTACGAGCAGTACTTC. As protein: CASSQGGLAYEQYF.